This T cell receptor beta chain stems from a study of T-cell reconstitution after alpha-beta-depleted transplantation in children. V was pared by 6 bases and J by 3 bases, with 14 bases between. There are 14 residues in the CDR3. Unique molecular identifiers were built into the TCRbeta library. From the PCR reads, TCRdb called clonotypes with MiXCR, one entry per CDR3 protein. The table has about 140,000 distinct CDR3 sequences, more than 8% seen once. The receptor comes from a female patient aged 2-10 years who had a stem cell transplant for congenital amegakaryocytic thrombocytopenia, so the T cells may come from the graft donor. The rearrangement joins TRBV12-3 or TRBV12-4 to TRBJ1-1; no definite D call. The source was PBMCs, mostly from graft donor cells, collected 180 days after TCRalphabeta/CD19-depleted stem cell transplant. The CDR3 DNA is TGTGCCAGCAGCCCGCGCGTTGGGGACACTGAAGCTTTCTTT. Translated: CASSPRVGDTEAFF.